This entry is about one TCR beta chain. The antigen is unknown. Data came from immunoSEQ multiplex PCR; TCRdb stores just in-frame clones and leaves some out. The repertoire holds over 20,000 clones, roughly 85% seen once, with over 7% in the top ten. The sample originates from a study of a mutant IDH1 vaccine in newly diagnosed glioma. The time point denotes: week 11, during vaccination. The content of each vaccine dose was 300 ug of mutant IDH1 20-mer peptide, and topical imiquimod accompanied it. This TCR came from a middle-aged man with glioma. Source: PBMCs, taken from a glioma patient whose treatment included an IDH1 peptide vaccine.

For the CDR3, the DNA is TGTGCCAGCAGCCGCCCCACTAGCGGGAGGTTTGAAGGGGAGCTGTTTTTT. Translation gives CASSRPTSGRFEGELFF. V usage is TRBV11-3 and J usage is TRBJ2-2, with 12 positions matching TRBD2. The CDR3 is 17 residues long. Per germline, CDR1 SGHNT and CDR2 YENEEA. Trimming took 5 bases from V and 8 from J; bases not matched to a gene: 12.